In its sample, the clone carrying this T cell receptor beta chain was seen a few times. This specimen comes from a study of human T cells and chemical hapten exposure. The study's library attached unique molecular identifiers to single cDNA molecules. How the authors handled the data: Individual samples carried between about 23,224 and 700,000 TCRs, with approximately 100,000 as the median. TCRdb processed the RACE reads anew with MiXCR; each CDR3 protein has one entry. In this record, the V and J calls reflect TCRdb's handling and not the investigators' own analysis. The sample holds about 100,000 distinct CDR3 sequences, roughly 10% seen once. This CDR3 is 14 amino acids long. Between the trimmed V and J ends, which lost 6 bases and 1 base, there was a span of 16 bases. The germline CDR1 and CDR2 sequences are SQVTM and ANQGSEA. Time point: patch test 2, 6 weeks after DPC sensitization. Treatment denoted: therapeutic diphenylcyclopropenone sensitization with weekly scalp DPC.

The sequencing used whole blood, collected in connection with sensitization to the hapten diphenylcyclopropenone (DPC). This sequence joins TRBV29-1 and TRBJ2-7; possibly TRBD2 for D (7 bases). This receptor was obtained from a woman aged 40 to 50 with alopecia areata. Some clones in this sample may be carry-over from other donors' samples. The CDR3 coding sequence is TGCAGCGTAGGGGGGAGGGGAAGTTCCTACGAGCAGTACTTC. The encoded protein is CSVGGRGSSYEQYF.